This TCR beta chain was sequenced for a study of T cell repertoires in cytomegalovirus infection. Study overall: Newly reported HLA-C-restricted and thoroughly characterized HLA-B-restricted CMV epitopes were employed. CMV infection plus the matching HLA type was flagged by public TCR beta signatures.

Points on this clonotype: Its antigen remains unknown.

Study findings and constraints: CMV-specific TCR beta clonotypes restricted by HLA-C dominated the ex vivo response. Cumulative public TCR beta family frequency identified carriers of CMV plus the relevant HLA.

This CDR3 comprises 14 residues. Looked up from germline, CDR1 is MNHNS and CDR2 is SASEGT. V lost 8 bases, J lost 2 bases, and 3 bases stayed unmatched. MiXCR was run by TCRdb on the reads, yielding one entry per CDR3 protein. There are about 52,000 distinct CDR3 sequences in the sample; about 20% occur only once, and 80% lies in the top ten. This chain links TRBV6-1 with TRBJ2-7; 13 bases are a match to TRBD2. Sequenced here: CD8+ T cells from cultured PBMCs, sampled from culture after CMV antigen stimulation. This receptor was taken from a human donor in good health (CMV status not recorded). Some clones in this sample may be carry-over from other donors' samples. Here the CDR3 DNA reads TGTGCCAGCGGGGGACTAGCGGGGACCTACGAGCAGTACTTC. Protein product: CASGGLAGTYEQYF.